This T cell receptor beta chain is drawn from a study of cytomegalovirus exposure and HLA in healthy donors. Study-level findings and limits: A missense variant in DCLRE1C was later tied to TCR beta V- and J-gene trimming. Prior analysis indicated that the majority of TCR beta V segments exhibited productivity approximately 87% or approximately 30% of the time.

Regarding this clone: Its specificity is not known. Germline and junction disagree at one end, which may indicate a read error.

PCR employed 60 Vbeta and 13 Jbeta primers. TCRdb keeps only in-frame clones here, not all; method: immunoSEQ multiplex PCR. The sample consists of under 200,000 clones, roughly 90% of them appearing once. This clonotype originated in a woman in her 30s in good health and CMV-seronegative. Sequenced input: PBMCs.

CDR3 nucleotide sequence: TGTTCCAGCAGCTTAGAGGCAGGGGGAGACTTCTATGGCTACACCTTC. Translation: CSSSLEAGGDFYGYTF. The J gene is TRBJ1-2, the V gene TRBV7-9; TRBD1 agrees at 7 bases. Germline values: CDR1 SEHNR, CDR2 FQNEAQ (reference sequence). The CDR3 covers 16 residues. Looking up the rest from reference TRBV7-9 and TRBJ1-2 gives the full variable domain: DTGVSQNPRHKITKRGQNVTFRCDPISEHNRLYWYRQTLGQGPEFLTYFQNEAQLEKSRLLSDRFSAERPKGSFSTLEIQRTEQGDSAMYLCSSSLEAGGDFYGYTFGSGTRLTVV.